This T cell receptor beta chain was sequenced for a study of shared clonotypes between healthy human individuals (TCRdb year 2020). Looking at the study overall: Three men and a couple of women, aged 18 to 49 years, made up the cohort. The study deeply sequenced blood TCR repertoires of about five healthy adults to estimate repertoire size and the extent of clonotype sharing between individuals. Different laboratories and diverse techniques were used to prepare libraries and sequence TCR repertoires, to increase sequencing depth and limit assay-specific biases. Each donor's leukapheresis produced roughly between about 0.9 and 9.5 billion PBMCs.

The CDR3 starts with the cysteine, ends with the phenylalanine, and has 12 residues. The kept DNA is CDR3 alone, 36 bases in frame from the first base. Using the deep immunoSEQ assay, multiplex PCR amplified TCR CDR3 regions from genomic DNA. For each cell subset, the extracted genomic DNA was distributed evenly across all wells of several immunoSEQ 96-well plates, and each plate served as one replicate. For unsorted PBMC, each replicate PCR was loaded with roughly 270 ng genomic DNA, equivalent to tens of thousands of T cell genomes. Genomic DNA from unsorted PBMC was sequenced over ten immunoSEQ deep assay plates. Purified libraries were measured with a Qubit 3.0 fluorometer, size-checked on a Bioanalyzer 2100, and measured again with the KAPA Library Quantification kit. A separate single-read 150-cycle Illumina NextSeq 550 flow cell was used to sequence each immunoSEQ 96-well plate. Turning to the authors' computational methods: Because only junctional sequences without quality scores were contained in the immunoSEQ output, filtering matching that applied to full-length reads could not be performed. To assign V/J genes and CDR3, sequences were annotated using PyIR, a Python wrapper for IgBLAST v1.9, with IMGT germline references. Reads were removed for weak V/J assignments (E-value above 1e-6), missing CDR3, stop codons, out-of-frame junctions, or ambiguous translated residues. V3J clonotypes were defined by identical inferred V gene, J gene, and CDR3 amino acid sequence. To compute the percentage overlap between repertoires, the number of shared unique clonotypes was divided by the size of the smaller repertoire. RTK rarefaction, the Chao1 estimator, and Recon v2.1 estimates of unobserved clonotypes were used to assess repertoire richness. Held by TCRdb, this immuneACCESS table contains in-frame sequences only and omits some clones. Under half of the omission traces to an unresolved V gene where checked; the cause of the rest is unknown. From that table come the V and J calls and clone size; the DNA was used to work out D and trimming. Here the sample has some 450,000 clones; roughly three quarters occur a single time. The ten largest clonotypes hold approximately 12% of the sample.

Turning to this clone: This clone's antigen is unknown. Per-nucleotide qualities are absent, and no much larger clonotype sits a single base away.

Findings and caveats that apply to the study as a whole: Pairwise subsampling led to the expectation that sequencing depth would affect the degree of clonotype sharing among donors. Because the study included a small number of donors, the genetic and exposure-history diversity represented was limited. Sampling was restricted to blood, and TCR repertoires in tissues likely differ from the TCR repertoires found in blood.

The donors were healthy, HIV-negative adults with no recently reported acute infections or vaccinations. Every donor was a Caucasian adult living in Nashville, Tennessee, USA. For unsorted samples, 75 million to 90 million PBMCs were counted, and genomic DNA was extracted using the QIAamp DNA Blood Mini kit. Blood was collected by leukapheresis, and PBMCs were isolated by Ficoll-Histopaque density gradient centrifugation and then cryopreserved in liquid nitrogen vapor phase. The rearranged chain carries TRBV21-1 and TRBJ2-2. TRBV21-1 is shown as a pseudogene. The sequence was obtained from a woman in her forties in good health. Some clones in this sample may be carry-over from other donors' samples. Source material: PBMCs. The CDR3 sequence is CASSKGVGELFF. At the DNA level, the sequence is TGTGCCAGCAGCAAGGGGGTCGGGGAGCTGTTTTTT.